The rows below give T cell receptor beta chains drawn from one sample of a study of shared clonotypes between healthy human individuals. Assay: immunoSEQ multiplex PCR; the TCRdb copy retains only in-frame clones and omits some. The sample shows millions of clones, roughly 95% of them seen only once. Input material: naive CD8+ T cells sorted from blood. The receptor source for this set is a man younger than 35 in good health. CDR3s include the opening cysteine and the closing phenylalanine or tryptophan. A D gene is named only where the DNA matches it firmly. Expanded clones are given a class, and other clones once, few, many or no size at all.

clone size: .
D gene: .
J gene: TRBJ1-1
V gene: TRBV11-2
CDR3 protein: CASSLEGGRNTEAFF
CDR3 DNA: TGTGCCAGCAGCTTAGAGGGGGGGAGGAACACTGAAGCTTTCTTT

clone size: once
D gene: TRBD1
J gene: TRBJ1-1
V gene: TRBV6-1
CDR3 protein: CASMTGLNTEAFF
CDR3 DNA: TGTGCCAGCATGACAGGGTTGAACACTGAAGCTTTCTTT

clone size: .
D gene: TRBD2
J gene: TRBJ2-3
V gene: TRBV30
CDR3 protein: CAWSILAGGPPDTQYF
CDR3 DNA: TGTGCCTGGAGTATCCTAGCGGGGGGCCCCCCAGATACGCAGTATTTT

clone size: .
D gene: .
J gene: TRBJ1-4
V gene: TRBV28
CDR3 protein: CASTLGAWSGEKLFF
CDR3 DNA: TGTGCCAGCACCCTGGGGGCATGGAGCGGTGAAAAACTGTTTTTT

clone size: .
D gene: .
J gene: TRBJ1-2
V gene: TRBV6-5
CDR3 protein: CASKIITGGSDYTF
CDR3 DNA: TGTGCCAGCAAAATTATCACAGGAGGCAGTGACTACACCTTC

clone size: .
D gene: .
J gene: TRBJ2-3
V gene: TRBV5-1
CDR3 protein: CASSFSDTQSDTQYF
CDR3 DNA: TGCGCCAGCAGCTTCTCGGACACCCAGTCGGATACGCAGTATTTT

clone size: few
D gene: .
J gene: TRBJ2-3
V gene: TRBV10-1
CDR3 protein: CASSGKEGDTQYF
CDR3 DNA: TGCGCCAGCAGTGGGAAGGAAGGCGATACGCAGTATTTT

clone size: .
D gene: TRBD2
J gene: TRBJ2-7
V gene: TRBV4-1
CDR3 protein: CASSQERGSSYEQYF
CDR3 DNA: TGCGCCAGCAGCCAAGAGCGGGGGAGCTCCTACGAGCAGTACTTC

clone size: .
D gene: .
J gene: TRBJ2-1
V gene: TRBV10-3
CDR3 protein: CATRVHTPRREQFF
CDR3 DNA: TGTGCCACCCGGGTCCACACCCCCCGACGTGAGCAGTTCTTC

clone size: .
D gene: .
J gene: TRBJ1-1
V gene: TRBV28
CDR3 protein: CASSLETGHEAFF
CDR3 DNA: TGTGCCAGCAGTTTGGAGACAGGCCACGAAGCTTTCTTT

clone size: .
D gene: .
J gene: TRBJ2-3
V gene: TRBV27
CDR3 protein: CASSRGGSADTQYF
CDR3 DNA: TGTGCCAGCAGTCGTGGGGGGAGCGCAGATACGCAGTATTTT

clone size: once
D gene: TRBD2
J gene: TRBJ2-2
V gene: TRBV6-6
CDR3 protein: CASSYKGLAGGELFF
CDR3 DNA: TGTGCCAGCAGTTACAAGGGACTAGCAGGCGGGGAGCTGTTTTTT

clone size: once
D gene: .
J gene: TRBJ1-1
V gene: TRBV27
CDR3 protein: CASSSLLGNTEAFF
CDR3 DNA: TGTGCCAGCAGTTCTCTGCTCGGAAACACTGAAGCTTTCTTT

clone size: .
D gene: .
J gene: TRBJ2-7
V gene: TRBV9
CDR3 protein: CASSVDENEQYF
CDR3 DNA: TGTGCCAGCAGCGTAGATGAAAACGAGCAGTACTTC

clone size: .
D gene: .
J gene: TRBJ1-2
V gene: TRBV6-1
CDR3 protein: CASSEARTEYGYTF
CDR3 DNA: TGTGCCAGCAGTGAAGCCCGGACAGAGTATGGCTACACCTTC

clone size: .
D gene: .
J gene: TRBJ2-7
V gene: TRBV6-1
CDR3 protein: CASSMSAYEQYF
CDR3 DNA: TGTGCCAGCAGCATGTCGGCCTACGAGCAGTACTTC

clone size: .
D gene: TRBD2
J gene: TRBJ2-7
V gene: TRBV5-4
CDR3 protein: CASSLDGLAGSYEQYF
CDR3 DNA: TGTGCCAGCAGCTTGGACGGACTAGCGGGATCCTACGAGCAGTACTTC

clone size: .
D gene: TRBD2
J gene: TRBJ2-7
V gene: TRBV9
CDR3 protein: CASSAEAGGIYEQYF
CDR3 DNA: TGTGCCAGCAGCGCAGAAGCGGGAGGGATCTACGAGCAGTACTTC

clone size: once
D gene: .
J gene: TRBJ2-7
V gene: TRBV30
CDR3 protein: CAWSPGGAYEQYF
CDR3 DNA: TGTGCCTGGAGCCCCGGCGGAGCTTACGAGCAGTACTTC

clone size: .
D gene: .
J gene: TRBJ2-1
V gene: TRBV27
CDR3 protein: CASSLGGQYNEQFF
CDR3 DNA: TGTGCCAGCAGTTTAGGGGGCCAGTACAATGAGCAGTTCTTC

clone size: .
D gene: TRBD2
J gene: TRBJ2-7
V gene: TRBV6-1
CDR3 protein: CASSDWTSGPYEQYF
CDR3 DNA: TGTGCCAGCAGTGACTGGACTAGCGGTCCCTACGAGCAGTACTTC

clone size: .
D gene: TRBD1
J gene: TRBJ1-5
V gene: TRBV7-6
CDR3 protein: CASSPNRGGSQPQHF
CDR3 DNA: TGTGCCAGCAGCCCAAACAGGGGAGGAAGTCAGCCCCAGCATTTT

clone size: .
D gene: .
J gene: TRBJ1-2
V gene: TRBV9
CDR3 protein: CASSGAGEMGYGYTF
CDR3 DNA: TGTGCCAGCAGCGGGGCAGGGGAGATGGGGTATGGCTACACCTTC

clone size: once
D gene: .
J gene: TRBJ2-1
V gene: TRBV5-6
CDR3 protein: CASSLGGSEQFF
CDR3 DNA: TGTGCCAGCAGCTTGGGCGGATCTGAGCAGTTCTTC

clone size: .
D gene: .
J gene: TRBJ1-1
V gene: TRBV6-1
CDR3 protein: CASSEFVRMDTEAFF
CDR3 DNA: TGTGCCAGCAGTGAATTTGTCAGGATGGACACTGAAGCTTTCTTT

clone size: .
D gene: .
J gene: TRBJ2-5
V gene: TRBV7-9
CDR3 protein: CASSCGVESQETQYF
CDR3 DNA: TGTGCCAGCAGCTGTGGGGTCGAATCCCAAGAGACCCAGTACTTC

clone size: .
D gene: TRBD1
J gene: TRBJ1-1
V gene: TRBV10-3
CDR3 protein: CAISELQGAAFF
CDR3 DNA: TGTGCCATCAGTGAGCTCCAGGGGGCGGCTTTCTTT

clone size: .
D gene: .
J gene: TRBJ1-4
V gene: TRBV6-5
CDR3 protein: CASSFLPVGENEKLFF
CDR3 DNA: TGTGCCAGCAGTTTCCTCCCGGTGGGGGAAAATGAAAAACTGTTTTTT

clone size: once
D gene: .
J gene: TRBJ2-3
V gene: TRBV27
CDR3 protein: CASRDSYTDTQYF
CDR3 DNA: TGTGCCAGCAGGGACAGCTACACAGATACGCAGTATTTT

clone size: once
D gene: .
J gene: TRBJ1-1
V gene: TRBV19
CDR3 protein: CASLDRLNTEAFF
CDR3 DNA: TGTGCCAGTTTGGACCGACTGAACACTGAAGCTTTCTTT

clone size: .
D gene: .
J gene: TRBJ2-5
V gene: TRBV9
CDR3 protein: CASSGAEETQYF
CDR3 DNA: TGTGCCAGCAGCGGGGCGGAAGAGACCCAGTACTTC

clone size: .
D gene: .
J gene: TRBJ1-4
V gene: TRBV7-6
CDR3 protein: CASSPTGPANEKLFF
CDR3 DNA: TGTGCCAGCAGCCCTACAGGGCCCGCTAATGAAAAACTGTTTTTT

clone size: once
D gene: TRBD1
J gene: TRBJ2-7
V gene: TRBV15
CDR3 protein: CATKTGISSYEQYF
CDR3 DNA: TGTGCCACCAAGACAGGGATAAGCTCCTACGAGCAGTACTTC

clone size: .
D gene: .
J gene: TRBJ2-6
V gene: TRBV4-1
CDR3 protein: CASSQDYGSGANVLTF
CDR3 DNA: TGCGCCAGCAGCCAAGATTACGGGTCTGGGGCCAACGTCCTGACTTTC

clone size: .
D gene: .
J gene: TRBJ2-1
V gene: TRBV10-2
CDR3 protein: CASRRYNEQFF
CDR3 DNA: TGCGCCAGCAGAAGGTACAATGAGCAGTTCTTC

clone size: .
D gene: .
J gene: TRBJ1-4
V gene: TRBV15
CDR3 protein: CATSRTGANEKLFF
CDR3 DNA: TGTGCCACCAGCAGAACGGGCGCTAATGAAAAACTGTTTTTT

clone size: .
D gene: .
J gene: TRBJ1-5
V gene: TRBV27
CDR3 protein: CASTVRGGGQPQHF
CDR3 DNA: TGTGCCAGCACCGTCCGGGGGGGAGGTCAGCCCCAGCATTTT

clone size: .
D gene: TRBD1
J gene: TRBJ1-1
V gene: TRBV13
CDR3 protein: CASSYTGGNTEAFF
CDR3 DNA: TGTGCCAGCAGCTACACAGGGGGGAACACTGAAGCTTTCTTT

clone size: .
D gene: .
J gene: TRBJ2-7
V gene: TRBV7-2
CDR3 protein: CASSFLPSWALYEQYF
CDR3 DNA: TGTGCCAGCAGCTTCCTTCCGAGCTGGGCCCTCTACGAGCAGTACTTC

clone size: .
D gene: .
J gene: TRBJ2-5
V gene: TRBV7-9
CDR3 protein: CASSLSGETQYF
CDR3 DNA: TGTGCCAGCAGCTTATCGGGTGAGACCCAGTACTTC

clone size: .
D gene: .
J gene: TRBJ1-6
V gene: TRBV7-9
CDR3 protein: CASSLPIGSDSPLHF
CDR3 DNA: TGTGCCAGCAGCCTCCCGATTGGGTCAGATTCACCCCTCCACTTT

clone size: .
D gene: TRBD2
J gene: TRBJ2-5
V gene: TRBV15
CDR3 protein: CATSRDWGGDQETQYF
CDR3 DNA: TGTGCCACCAGCAGAGATTGGGGGGGAGACCAAGAGACCCAGTACTTC

clone size: once
D gene: .
J gene: TRBJ2-3
V gene: TRBV6-5
CDR3 protein: CASSPGHLDTQYF
CDR3 DNA: TGTGCCAGCAGTCCGGGACACTTAGATACGCAGTATTTT

clone size: .
D gene: TRBD1
J gene: TRBJ2-5
V gene: TRBV7-3
CDR3 protein: CASSFFRGSQETQYF
CDR3 DNA: TGTGCCAGCAGCTTTTTCAGGGGGTCCCAAGAGACCCAGTACTTC

clone size: once
D gene: .
J gene: TRBJ2-7
V gene: TRBV4-1
CDR3 protein: CASSQDGGEGQYF
CDR3 DNA: TGCGCCAGCAGCCAAGATGGAGGGGAAGGGCAGTACTTC

clone size: .
D gene: TRBD2
J gene: TRBJ2-2
V gene: TRBV6-6
CDR3 protein: CASSYLAGGAGELFF
CDR3 DNA: TGTGCCAGCAGTTACCTAGCGGGAGGGGCCGGGGAGCTGTTTTTT

clone size: .
D gene: .
J gene: TRBJ2-2
V gene: TRBV6-5
CDR3 protein: CASSYIGAGELFF
CDR3 DNA: TGTGCCAGCAGTTACATAGGGGCCGGGGAGCTGTTTTTT